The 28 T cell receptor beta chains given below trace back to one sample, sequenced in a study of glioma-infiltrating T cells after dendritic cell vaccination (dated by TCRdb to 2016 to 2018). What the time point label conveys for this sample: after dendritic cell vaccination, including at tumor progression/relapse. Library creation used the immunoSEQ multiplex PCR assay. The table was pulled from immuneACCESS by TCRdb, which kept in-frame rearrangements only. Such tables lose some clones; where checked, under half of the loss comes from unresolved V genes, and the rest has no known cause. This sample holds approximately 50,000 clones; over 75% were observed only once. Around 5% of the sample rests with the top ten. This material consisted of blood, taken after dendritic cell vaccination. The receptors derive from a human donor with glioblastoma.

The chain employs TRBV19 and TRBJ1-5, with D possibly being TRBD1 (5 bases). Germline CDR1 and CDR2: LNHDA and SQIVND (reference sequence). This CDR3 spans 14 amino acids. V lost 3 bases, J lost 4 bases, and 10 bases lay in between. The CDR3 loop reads CASSIAAGNQPQHF. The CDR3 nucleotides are TGTGCCAGTAGTATCGCGGCAGGGAATCAGCCCCAGCATTTT.

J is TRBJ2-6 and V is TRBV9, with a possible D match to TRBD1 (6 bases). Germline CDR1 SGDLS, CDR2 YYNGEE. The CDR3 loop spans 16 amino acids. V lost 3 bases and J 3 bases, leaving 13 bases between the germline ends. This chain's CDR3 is CASSAQTGIGANVLTF. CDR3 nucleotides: TGTGCCAGCAGCGCCCAAACAGGGATTGGGGCCAACGTCCTGACTTTC.

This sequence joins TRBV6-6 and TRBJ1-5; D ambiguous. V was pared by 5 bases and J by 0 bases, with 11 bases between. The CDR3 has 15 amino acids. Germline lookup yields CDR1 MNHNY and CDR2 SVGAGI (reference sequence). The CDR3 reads CASSIINYSNQPQHF. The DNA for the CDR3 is TGTGCCAGCAGTATCATTAACTATAGCAATCAGCCCCAGCATTTT.

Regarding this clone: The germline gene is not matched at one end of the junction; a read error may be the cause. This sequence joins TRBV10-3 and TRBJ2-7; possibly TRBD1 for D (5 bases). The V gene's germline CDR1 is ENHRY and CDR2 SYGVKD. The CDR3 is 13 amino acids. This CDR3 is CAISQSQGYEQYF. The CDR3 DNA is TGTGCCATCAGTCAGTCCCAGGGCTACGAGCAGTACTTC.

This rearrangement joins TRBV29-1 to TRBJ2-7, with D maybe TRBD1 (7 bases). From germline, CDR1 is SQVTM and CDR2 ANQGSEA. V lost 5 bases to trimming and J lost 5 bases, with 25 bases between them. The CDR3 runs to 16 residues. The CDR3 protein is CSVTLLEETGRNEQYF. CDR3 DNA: TGCAGCGTTACCCTATTGGAGGAGACAGGGAGGAACGAGCAGTACTTC.

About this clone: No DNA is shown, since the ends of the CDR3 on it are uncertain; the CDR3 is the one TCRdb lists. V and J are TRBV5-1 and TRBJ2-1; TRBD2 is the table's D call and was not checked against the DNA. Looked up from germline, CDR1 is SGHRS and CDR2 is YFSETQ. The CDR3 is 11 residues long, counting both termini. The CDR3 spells CASSFGGGAFF.

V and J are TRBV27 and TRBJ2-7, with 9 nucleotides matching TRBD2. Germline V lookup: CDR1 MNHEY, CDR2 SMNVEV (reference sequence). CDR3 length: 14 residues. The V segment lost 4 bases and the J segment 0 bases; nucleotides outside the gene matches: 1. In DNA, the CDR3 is TGTGCCAGCAGTTATAGCGGGAGCTCCTACGAGCAGTACTTC. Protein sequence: CASSYSGSSYEQYF.

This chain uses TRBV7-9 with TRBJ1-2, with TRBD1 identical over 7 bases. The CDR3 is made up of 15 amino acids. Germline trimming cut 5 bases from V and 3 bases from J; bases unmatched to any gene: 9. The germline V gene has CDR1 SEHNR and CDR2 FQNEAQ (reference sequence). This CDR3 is CASSQWAGTDYGYTF. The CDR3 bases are TGTGCCAGCAGCCAATGGGCCGGGACAGACTATGGCTACACCTTC.

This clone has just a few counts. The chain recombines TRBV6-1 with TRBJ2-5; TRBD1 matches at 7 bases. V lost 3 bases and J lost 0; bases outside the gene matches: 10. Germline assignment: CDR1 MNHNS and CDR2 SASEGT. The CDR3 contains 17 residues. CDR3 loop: CASSDPQGPEYQETQYF. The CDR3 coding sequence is TGTGCCAGCAGTGACCCACAGGGGCCGGAGTACCAAGAGACCCAGTACTTC.

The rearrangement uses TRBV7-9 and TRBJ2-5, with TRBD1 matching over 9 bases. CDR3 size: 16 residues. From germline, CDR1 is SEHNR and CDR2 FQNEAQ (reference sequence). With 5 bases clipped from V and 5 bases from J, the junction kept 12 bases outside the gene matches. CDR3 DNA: TGTGCCAGCAGCCTCAAAGGGACAGGGTTCGTTGAGACCCAGTACTTC. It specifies CASSLKGTGFVETQYF.

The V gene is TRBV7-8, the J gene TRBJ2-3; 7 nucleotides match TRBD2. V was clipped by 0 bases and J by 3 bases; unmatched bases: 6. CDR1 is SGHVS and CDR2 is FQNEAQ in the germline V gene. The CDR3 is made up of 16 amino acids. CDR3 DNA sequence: TGTGCCAGCAGCTTAGCTGCGGGGGAGGGAACAGATACGCAGTATTTT. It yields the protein CASSLAAGEGTDTQYF.

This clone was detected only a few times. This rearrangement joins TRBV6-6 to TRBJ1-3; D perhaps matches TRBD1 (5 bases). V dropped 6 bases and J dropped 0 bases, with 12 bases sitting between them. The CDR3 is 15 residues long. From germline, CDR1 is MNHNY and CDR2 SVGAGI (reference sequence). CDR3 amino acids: CASSPDSLSGNTIYF. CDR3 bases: TGTGCCAGCAGCCCCGACAGTCTCTCTGGAAACACCATATATTTT.

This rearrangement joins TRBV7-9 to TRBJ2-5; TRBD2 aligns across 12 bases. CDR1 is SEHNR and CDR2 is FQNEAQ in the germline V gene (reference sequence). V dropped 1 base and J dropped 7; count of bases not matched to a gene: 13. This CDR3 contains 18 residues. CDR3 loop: CASSLGLAGERILGTQYF. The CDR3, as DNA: TGTGCCAGCAGCTTAGGACTAGCGGGAGAAAGAATCTTGGGGACCCAGTACTTC.

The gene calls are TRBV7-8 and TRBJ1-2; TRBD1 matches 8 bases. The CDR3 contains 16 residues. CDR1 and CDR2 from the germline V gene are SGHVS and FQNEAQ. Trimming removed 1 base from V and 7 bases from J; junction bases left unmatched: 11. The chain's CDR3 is CASSLDSAGTGGGYTF. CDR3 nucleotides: TGTGCCAGCAGCTTAGATAGTGCCGGGACAGGTGGTGGCTACACCTTC.

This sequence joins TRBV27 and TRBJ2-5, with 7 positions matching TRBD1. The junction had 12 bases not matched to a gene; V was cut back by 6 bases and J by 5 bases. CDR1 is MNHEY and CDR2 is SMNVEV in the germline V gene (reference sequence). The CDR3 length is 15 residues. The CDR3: CASSRPGQRFETQYF. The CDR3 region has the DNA TGTGCCAGCAGCCGACCGGGACAGAGGTTTGAGACCCAGTACTTC.

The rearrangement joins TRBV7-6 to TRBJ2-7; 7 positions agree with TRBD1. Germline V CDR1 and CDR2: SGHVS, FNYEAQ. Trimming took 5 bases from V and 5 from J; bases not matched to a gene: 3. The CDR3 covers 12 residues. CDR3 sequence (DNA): TGTGCCAGCAGCCGACAGGGCCACGAGCAGTACTTC. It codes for CASSRQGHEQYF.

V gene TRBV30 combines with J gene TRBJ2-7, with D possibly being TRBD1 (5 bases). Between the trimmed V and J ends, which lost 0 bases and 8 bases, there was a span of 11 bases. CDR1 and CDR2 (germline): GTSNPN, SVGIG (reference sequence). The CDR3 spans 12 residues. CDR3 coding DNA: TGTGCCTGGAGTGTAAGGGGTGACAAGCAGTACTTC. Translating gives CAWSVRGDKQYF. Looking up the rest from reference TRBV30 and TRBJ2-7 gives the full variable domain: SQTIHQWPATLVQPVGSPLSLECTVEGTSNPNLYWYRQAAGRGLQLLFYSVGIGQISSEVPQNLSASRPQDRQFILSSKKLLLSDSGFYLCAWSVRGDKQYFGPGTRLTVT.

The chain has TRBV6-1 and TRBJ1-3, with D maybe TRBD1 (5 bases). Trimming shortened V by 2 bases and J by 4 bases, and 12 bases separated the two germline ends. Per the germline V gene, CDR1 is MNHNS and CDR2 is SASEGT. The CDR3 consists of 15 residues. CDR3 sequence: CASSELWTSGNTIYF. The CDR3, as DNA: TGTGCCAGCAGTGAACTCTGGACAAGCGGAAACACCATATATTTT.

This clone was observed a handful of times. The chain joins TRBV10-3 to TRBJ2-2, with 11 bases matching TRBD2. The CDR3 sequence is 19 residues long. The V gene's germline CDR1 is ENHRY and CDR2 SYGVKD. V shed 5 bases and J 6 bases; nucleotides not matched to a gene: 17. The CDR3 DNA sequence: TGTGCCATCAGTCGCAAAGGGTCTAGCGGGGGGAAGATGGCCGGGGAGCTGTTTTTT. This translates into CAISRKGSSGGKMAGELFF.

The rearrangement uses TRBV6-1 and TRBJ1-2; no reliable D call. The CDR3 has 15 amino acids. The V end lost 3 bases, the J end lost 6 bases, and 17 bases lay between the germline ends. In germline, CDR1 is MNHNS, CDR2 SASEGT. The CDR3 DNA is TGTGCCAGCAGTGATAGCTCAAGCTTAACGAATGGCTACACCTTC. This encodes CASSDSSSLTNGYTF.

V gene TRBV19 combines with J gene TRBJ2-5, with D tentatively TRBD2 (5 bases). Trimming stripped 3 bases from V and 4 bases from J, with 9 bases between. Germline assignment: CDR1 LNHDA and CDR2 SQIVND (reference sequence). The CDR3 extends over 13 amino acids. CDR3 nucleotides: TGTGCCAGTAGTATGGCAGGAGGAGAGACCCAGTACTTC. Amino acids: CASSMAGGETQYF.

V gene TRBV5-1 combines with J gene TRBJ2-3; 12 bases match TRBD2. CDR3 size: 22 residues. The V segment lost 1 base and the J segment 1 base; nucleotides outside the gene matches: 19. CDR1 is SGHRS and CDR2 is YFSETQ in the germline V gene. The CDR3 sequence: CASSLIGRASGRVSSGTDTQYF. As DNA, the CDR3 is TGCGCCAGCAGCTTGATAGGGCGAGCTAGCGGGAGGGTCTCATCGGGCACAGATACGCAGTATTTT.

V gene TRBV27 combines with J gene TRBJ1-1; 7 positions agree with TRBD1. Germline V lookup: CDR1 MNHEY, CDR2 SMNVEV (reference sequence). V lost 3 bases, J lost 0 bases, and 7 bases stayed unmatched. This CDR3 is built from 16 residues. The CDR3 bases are TGTGCCAGCAGTTTTCAAGGAGACAGGGTGAACACTGAAGCTTTCTTT. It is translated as CASSFQGDRVNTEAFF.

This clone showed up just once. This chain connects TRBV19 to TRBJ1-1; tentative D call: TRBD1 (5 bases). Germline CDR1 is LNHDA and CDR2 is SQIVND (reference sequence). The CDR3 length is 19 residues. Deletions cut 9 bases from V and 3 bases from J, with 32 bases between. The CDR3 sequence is CASIVGTPGRGYKDTEAFF. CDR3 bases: TGTGCCAGCATCGTGGGGACTCCGGGGAGAGGATATAAGGACACTGAAGCTTTCTTT.

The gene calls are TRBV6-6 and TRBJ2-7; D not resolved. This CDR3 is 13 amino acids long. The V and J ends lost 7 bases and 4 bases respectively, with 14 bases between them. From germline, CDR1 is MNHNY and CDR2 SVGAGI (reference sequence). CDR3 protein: CASKARVLYEQYF. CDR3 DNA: TGTGCCAGCAAGGCTCGGGTTTTATACGAGCAGTACTTC.

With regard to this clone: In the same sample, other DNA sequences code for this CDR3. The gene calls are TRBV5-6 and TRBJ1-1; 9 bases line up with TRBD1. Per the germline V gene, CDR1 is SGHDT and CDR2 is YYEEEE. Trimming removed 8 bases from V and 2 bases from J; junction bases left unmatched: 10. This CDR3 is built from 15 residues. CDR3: CASRRQGGLNTEAFF. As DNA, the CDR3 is TGTGCCAGTAGACGACAGGGGGGACTCAACACTGAAGCTTTCTTT. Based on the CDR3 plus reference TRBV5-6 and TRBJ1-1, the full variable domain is DAGVTQSPTHLIKTRGQQVTLRCSPKSGHDTVSWYQQALGQGPQFIFQYYEEEERQRGNFPDRFSGHQFPNYSSELNVNALLLGDSALYLCASRRQGGLNTEAFFGQGTRLTVV.

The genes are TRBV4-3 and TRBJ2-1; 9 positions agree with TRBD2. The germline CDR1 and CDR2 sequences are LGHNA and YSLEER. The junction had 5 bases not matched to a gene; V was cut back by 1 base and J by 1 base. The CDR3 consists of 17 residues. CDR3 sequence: CASSQVFSGSSYNEQFF. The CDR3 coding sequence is TGCGCCAGCAGCCAAGTTTTTAGCGGGAGTTCCTACAATGAGCAGTTCTTC.

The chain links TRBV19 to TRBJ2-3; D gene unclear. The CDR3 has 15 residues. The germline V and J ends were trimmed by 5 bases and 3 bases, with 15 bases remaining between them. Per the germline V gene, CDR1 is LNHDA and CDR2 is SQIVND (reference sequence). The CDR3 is CASSPTPSGTDTQYF. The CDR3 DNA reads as TGTGCCAGTAGTCCTACGCCCTCGGGTACAGATACGCAGTATTTT.